A single sample is the source of the 17 T cell receptor beta chains below, sequenced in a study of long-term antiretroviral therapy in people with HIV. Investigators performed immunoSEQ version v3.0 at survey level. Clones were sequenced by immunoSEQ multiplex PCR, and TCRdb holds only the in-frame ones, with some missing. Found here are 20,000 to 25,000 clones, under 90% of them singletons; the top ten hold roughly a sixth. The material was unsorted PBMCs, obtained 0.5 years before starting antiretroviral therapy. The receptors shown here come from a man aged 40-49 years with HIV.

The chain uses TRBV7-9 and TRBJ1-1; D might be TRBD1 (5 bases). The CDR3 has 14 residues. Trimming cost V 5 bases and J 7 bases, with 17 bases left between them. Germline V gene sequence: CDR1 SEHNR, CDR2 FQNEAQ (reference sequence). The CDR3 reads CASSPHGRDGEAFF. In DNA, the CDR3 is TGTGCCAGCAGCCCACACGGGCGGGACGGTGAAGCTTTCTTT.

V is TRBV6-5 and J is TRBJ1-3, with 7 bases fitting TRBD1. The V gene end was trimmed by 6 bases and the J gene end by 0 bases; junction bases not matched to a gene: 5. The CDR3 has 15 amino acids. The germline V gene encodes CDR1 MNHEY and CDR2 SVGAGI. This CDR3 reads CASSSDRYSGNTIYF. The DNA for the CDR3 is TGTGCCAGCAGCTCGGACAGGTACTCTGGAAACACCATATATTTT.

This sequence joins TRBV19 and TRBJ1-1, with a tentative D call TRBD1 (6 bases). Germline V gene sequence: CDR1 LNHDA, CDR2 SQIVND (reference sequence). The CDR3 length is 14 residues. Trimming stripped 3 bases from V and 4 bases from J, with 12 bases between. Written as DNA, the CDR3 is TGTGCCAGTAGTATGGACAGTAGGGGCACTGAAGCTTTCTTT. This translates into CASSMDSRGTEAFF.

The DNA of the CDR3 is TGTGCCAGCAGCTTAGTAGGGACAGGGGGCGGCACTGAAGCTTTCTTT. It translates to CASSLVGTGGGTEAFF. V and J are TRBV7-8 and TRBJ1-1, with 12 bases aligning to TRBD1. V shed 1 base and J 4 bases; nucleotides not matched to a gene: 4. This CDR3 has 16 residues. Germline assignment: CDR1 SGHVS and CDR2 FQNEAQ.

The sample holds a few counts of this clone. The chain couples TRBV7-9 to TRBJ1-5; 7 nucleotides agree with TRBD1. Germline CDR1 and CDR2: SEHNR and FQNEAQ (reference sequence). This CDR3 has 15 amino acids. Unmatched junction bases numbered 6, after V lost 5 bases and J lost 2 bases. CDR3 sequence reads: CASSLEGAGNQPQHF. The DNA of the CDR3 is TGTGCCAGCAGCCTGGAGGGGGCAGGCAATCAGCCCCAGCATTTT.

The chain links TRBV6-6 to TRBJ2-3; D possibly corresponds to TRBD1 (5 bases). The CDR3 length is 14 residues. The ends were cut back, 5 bases at V and 3 bases at J, with 12 bases in the middle. CDR1 is MNHNY, CDR2 SVGAGI, per germline (reference sequence). For the CDR3, the DNA is TGTGCCAGCAGTACAGGCATTCTTACAGATACGCAGTATTTT. This gives the protein CASSTGILTDTQYF.

The chain joins TRBV20-1 to TRBJ2-2; D unclear. V was clipped by 6 bases and J by 5 bases, with 7 bases between them. Germline CDR1 is DFQATT and CDR2 is SNEGSKA (reference sequence). This CDR3 is built from 11 residues. The CDR3: CSAPWTGELFF. The DNA of the CDR3 is TGCAGTGCCCCATGGACCGGGGAGCTGTTTTTT.

The chain uses TRBV2 and TRBJ1-5; no definite D call. The CDR3 is made up of 12 amino acids. V lost 6 bases and J lost 4, with 7 bases in between. The germline CDR1 and CDR2 sequences are SNHLY and FYNNEI. The DNA of the CDR3 is TGTGCCAGCAGCCGAGAGAATCAGCCCCAGCATTTT. Translating gives CASSRENQPQHF. Using reference TRBV2 and TRBJ1-5 for the parts outside the CDR3, the full variable domain is EPEVTQTPSHQVTQMGQEVILRCVPISNHLYFYWYRQILGQKVEFLVSFYNNEISEKSEIFDDQFSVERPDGSNFTLKIRSTKLEDSAMYFCASSRENQPQHFGDGTRLSIL.

J is TRBJ2-5 and V is TRBV29-1; 10 bases are shared with TRBD1. The V and J ends lost 3 bases and 0 bases, in that order; junction bases with no gene match: 7. Germline CDR1 SQVTM, CDR2 ANQGSEA. The CDR3 loop spans 16 amino acids. The CDR3 loop is CSVDKRGQGDQETQYF. CDR3 DNA sequence: TGCAGCGTTGATAAACGAGGACAGGGGGACCAAGAGACCCAGTACTTC.

The chain combines TRBV18 with TRBJ2-7, with 9 bases matching TRBD2. The J segment lost 0 bases and the V segment lost 3 bases, leaving 6 bases of the junction unmatched. CDR1 KGHSH and CDR2 LQKENI come from the germline V gene. The CDR3 length is 16 residues. The CDR3 region has the DNA TGTGCCAGCTCACCGGGTAGCGGGGGCAGCTCCTACGAGCAGTACTTC. The encoded protein is CASSPGSGGSSYEQYF.

The rearrangement links TRBV27 to TRBJ1-2, with 11 positions matching TRBD1. Germline lookup yields CDR1 MNHEY and CDR2 SMNVEV (reference sequence). V trimming: 5 bases; J trimming: 5 bases; junction bases outside the gene matches: 10. The CDR3 sequence is 16 residues long. CDR3 amino acids: CASSPRTGGGTYGYTF. The CDR3 DNA sequence: TGTGCCAGCAGTCCCCGGACAGGGGGCGGCACATATGGCTACACCTTC.

The CDR3 DNA is TGTGCCAGCAGCTTAGGACAGGGCGTTGGCTACGAGCAGTACTTC. Translating gives CASSLGQGVGYEQYF. The chain has TRBV7-6 and TRBJ2-7; 7 positions agree with TRBD1. The CDR3 has 15 amino acids. V dropped 1 base and J dropped 3; count of bases not matched to a gene: 6. Germline CDR1 SGHVS, CDR2 FNYEAQ.

The rearrangement joins TRBV11-3 to TRBJ2-5; D may correspond to TRBD1 or TRBD2 (5 bases each). Trimming took 3 bases from V and 4 from J, leaving 18 bases between them. CDR1 and CDR2 (germline): SGHNT, YENEEA. There are 16 residues in the CDR3. The CDR3 here is CASSFSGPGGSETQYF. In DNA, the CDR3 is TGTGCCAGCAGCTTTTCGGGACCCGGCGGTTCAGAGACCCAGTACTTC.

The chain links TRBV21-1 to TRBJ1-1. TRBV21-1 is a pseudogene locus. The CDR3 spans 16 residues. This CDR3 is CASSPGEDGDNTEAFF. CDR3 bases: TGTGCCAGCAGCCCCGGGGAGGACGGTGACAACACTGAAGCTTTCTTT.

The V gene is TRBV28, the J gene TRBJ1-2; tentatively, D is TRBD1 (6 bases). Germline V CDR1 and CDR2: MDHEN, SYDVKM. The ends were cut back, 5 bases at V and 4 bases at J, with 17 bases in the middle. CDR3 length equals 15 residues. CDR3 sequence: CASSPTHRAPYGYTF. The CDR3 region has the DNA TGTGCCAGCAGTCCCACCCACAGGGCCCCCTATGGCTACACCTTC.

The rearrangement links TRBV15 to TRBJ1-5; 7 positions match TRBD1. CDR3 length: 17 residues. J gave up 1 base and V 2 bases, and 8 bases lay outside the gene matches. Germline CDR1 reads LNHNV; CDR2 reads YYDKDF (reference sequence). The CDR3 nucleotides are TGTGCCACCAGCAGAACTACAGGGGCCACAAGCAATCAGCCCCAGCATTTT. Protein: CATSRTTGATSNQPQHF.

This chain connects TRBV19 to TRBJ1-5; the match to TRBD1 covers 10 bases. CDR3 size: 15 residues. The ends lost 5 bases at V and 3 bases at J; junction bases unmatched: 4. Germline V CDR1 and CDR2: LNHDA, SQIVND (reference sequence). The CDR3 loop is CASSQDRGHNQPQHF. As DNA, the CDR3 is TGTGCCAGTAGTCAAGACAGGGGGCACAATCAGCCCCAGCATTTT.